This TCR beta chain was recorded in a study of blood T cell repertoires in COVID-19 (TCRdb year 2020). Describing the broader study: Collaborator samples came from the United States, Italy and Spain and covered acute and convalescent phases of COVID-19. The repertoires were released in a freely available public database meant as a resource for research on the immune response to SARS-CoV-2. Subjects who had been exposed to COVID-19, were actively infected with it, or had recovered from it provided the deeply sampled blood TCRbeta repertoires that made up the dataset. A de-identified subject ID, COVID-19 status, age in years and sex were almost always included in the sample metadata. The material from the prospective study consisted of cDNA or gDNA derived from T cells, B-cell-depleted T cells, or PBMCs. Samples were obtained from the ongoing ImmuneRACE study (first 160 participants) and from 1,000 to 1,500 subjects provided by 6 global collaborators. Where available, HLA class I and class II types were taken from metadata supplied by the sample provider and were not determined by assay-based typing.

On the study overall, not on this receptor specifically: Clinical and demographic metadata were provided uncurated, with the amount varying by source and participant.

Enrolling through a virtual design, the prospective study's participants ranged in age from roughly 18 to 90 years and lived across 20 to 30 United States geographic areas. In the prospective study, cohorts were assigned on the basis of participant-reported clinical history obtained from a screening survey and a study questionnaire. For ImmuneRACE Cohort 3, a participant was defined as recovered based on two consecutive negative NP/OP PCR tests, clearance by a healthcare professional, or resolution of symptoms. Mobile phlebotomists in the prospective study collected whole blood, serum and a nasopharyngeal or oropharyngeal swab from every participant. Over an approximately two-month period, participants in the prospective study had the option of providing additional blood draws and questionnaires. Before DNA extraction, prospective study blood samples were shipped either frozen or at room temperature.

Germline trimming: 4 bases from V, 7 bases from J; junction bases outside gene matches: 10. From the cysteine up to the phenylalanine, the CDR3 has a length of 15 residues. Only the CDR3 DNA is retained, 45 bases long and in frame from the first base. As encoded in the germline V gene, CDR1 is SGHRS while CDR2 is YFSETQ. TCRbeta CDR3 regions were amplified from genomic DNA using the immunoSEQ Assay, a bias-controlled multiplex PCR. The paper's data handling went like this. Nucleated cell counts per sample were estimated from amplification of reference gene primers within the assay. To quantify the absolute abundance of each unique TCRbeta CDR3 rearrangement, sequence reads were collapsed and filtered. Productive Simpson clonality was computed per sample as the square root of Simpson's diversity index over productive rearrangements. This is the immuneACCESS table as TCRdb keeps it, with only in-frame sequences that have V and J called. A part of the clones is gone; compared with another copy, unresolved V genes explain less than half, and the rest is unexplained. That table supplies the V and J calls and clone size; D and trimming were determined from the DNA. The sample has over 120,000 clones on record, 87% of them singletons. The ten most abundant clones make up approximately 10% of the sample.

Regarding this clone: Its specific antigen is unknown. No base-level quality is on record; no much larger clone is a single base apart.

Sequenced input: PBMCs or T cells enriched from blood (not recorded which). The sequence derives from a man aged 60 to 75 who had recovered from COVID-19. Rearrangement joined TRBV5-1 to TRBJ2-4; 8 bases in between match TRBD1. The CDR3 corresponds to CASSLTGGIWNIQYF. DNA sequence: TGCGCCAGCAGCCTAACAGGGGGGATATGGAACATTCAGTACTTC.